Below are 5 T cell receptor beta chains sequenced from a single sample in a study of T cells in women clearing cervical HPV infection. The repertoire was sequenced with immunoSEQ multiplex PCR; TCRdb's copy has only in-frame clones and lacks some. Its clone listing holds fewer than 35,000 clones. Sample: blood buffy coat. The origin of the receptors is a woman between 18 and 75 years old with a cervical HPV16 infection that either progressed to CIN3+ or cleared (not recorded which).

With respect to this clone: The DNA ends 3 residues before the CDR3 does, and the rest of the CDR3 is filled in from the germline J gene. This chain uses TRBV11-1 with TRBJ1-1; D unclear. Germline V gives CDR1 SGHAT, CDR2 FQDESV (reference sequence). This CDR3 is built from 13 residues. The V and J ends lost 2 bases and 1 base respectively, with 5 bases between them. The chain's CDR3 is CASSLLRNTEAFF. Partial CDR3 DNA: TGTGCCAGCAGCTTACTGCGGAACACTGAA. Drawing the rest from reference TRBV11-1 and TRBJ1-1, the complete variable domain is EAEVAQSPRYKITEKSQAVAFWCDPISGHATLYWYRQILGQGPELLVQFQDESVVDDSQLPKDRFSAERLKGVDSTLKIQPAELGDSAMYLCASSLLRNTEAFFGQGTRLTVV.

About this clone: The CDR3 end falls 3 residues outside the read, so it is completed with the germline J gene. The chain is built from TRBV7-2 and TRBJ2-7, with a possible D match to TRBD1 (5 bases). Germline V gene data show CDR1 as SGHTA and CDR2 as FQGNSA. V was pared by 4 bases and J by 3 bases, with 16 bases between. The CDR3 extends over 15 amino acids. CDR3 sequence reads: CASSYLDSKLYEQYF. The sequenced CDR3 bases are TGTGCCAGCAGCTACCTTGACAGCAAACTCTACGAG.

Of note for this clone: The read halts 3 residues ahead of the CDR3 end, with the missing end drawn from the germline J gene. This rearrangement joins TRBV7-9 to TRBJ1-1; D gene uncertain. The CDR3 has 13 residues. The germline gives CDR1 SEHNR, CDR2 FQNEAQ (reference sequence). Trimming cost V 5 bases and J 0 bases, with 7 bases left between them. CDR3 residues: CASSLTVNTEAFF. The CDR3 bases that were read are TGTGCCAGCAGCCTTACGGTGAACACTGAA.

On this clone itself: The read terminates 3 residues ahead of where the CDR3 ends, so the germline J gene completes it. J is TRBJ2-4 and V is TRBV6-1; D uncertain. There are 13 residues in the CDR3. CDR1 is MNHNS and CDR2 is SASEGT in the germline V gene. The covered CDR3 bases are TGTGCCAGCAGTGAAGCGCTGGGCTATGGT. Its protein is CASSEALGYG. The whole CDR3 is CASSEALGYGQYF.

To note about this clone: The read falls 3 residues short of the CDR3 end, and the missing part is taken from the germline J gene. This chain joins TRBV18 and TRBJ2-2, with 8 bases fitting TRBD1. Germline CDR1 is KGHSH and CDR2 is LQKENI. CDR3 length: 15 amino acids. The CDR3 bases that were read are TGTGCCAGCTCACCAGGGGACAGGCTTAATTCACCG. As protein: CASSPGDRLNSP. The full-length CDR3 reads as CASSPGDRLNSPLFF.